This TCR beta chain was identified during a study of cytomegalovirus exposure and HLA in healthy donors. Overall study results and limits: Most TCR beta V segments were productive about 90% or about 30% of the time in an earlier analysis.

It was with 60 Vbeta and 13 Jbeta primers that the PCR ran. Method: immunoSEQ multiplex PCR; TCRdb's copy keeps in-frame clones and lacks some. The sample contains approximately 210,000 clones, about 85% of which appear only once. Turning to this clone: Its antigen is unidentified.

CDR3 length: 13 residues. CDR1 and CDR2 from the germline V gene are SGHTA and FQGNSA. The trim removed 5 bases at V and 6 bases at J, leaving 3 bases unmatched. The rearrangement joins TRBV7-2 to TRBJ2-2; 7 bases line up with TRBD1. Material for sequencing was PBMCs. This TCR derives from a male donor in good health and CMV-seropositive. The CDR3 is CASSITGAGELFF. In DNA form, the CDR3 reads TGTGCCAGCAGCATAACAGGGGCCGGGGAGCTGTTTTTT.